What follows are 3 T cell receptor beta chains derived from one specimen sequenced in a study of early T cells in non-severe SARS-CoV-2 infection. TCRdb re-called the 5' RACE reads through MiXCR, storing one row per CDR3 protein. The sample has some 70,000 distinct CDR3 sequences; roughly 5% are singletons. Material for sequencing was whole blood. The receptors come from an adult who was a healthcare worker with PCR-confirmed SARS-CoV-2 infection or an uninfected control (not recorded which).

V usage is TRBV4-2 and J usage is TRBJ1-1, with D possibly matching TRBD1 (5 bases). Germline V lookup: CDR1 LGHNA, CDR2 YNFKEQ. The V and J ends lost 1 base and 9 bases respectively, with 12 bases between them. The CDR3 is 13 residues long. The CDR3 DNA reads TGTGCCAGCAGCCAAGCTGGGGCACAGAAAGCTTTCTTT. Translating it yields CASSQAGAQKAFF.

At least ten counts were recorded for this clonotype. The chain uses TRBV19 and TRBJ2-3; D is uncertain. The V gene lost 8 bases and the J gene lost 1 base, with 10 bases spanning the gap. CDR1 and CDR2 (germline): LNHDA, SQIVND (reference sequence). The length of the CDR3 is 13 residues. DNA for the CDR3: TGTGCCAGTGCCGTGGTGGGCACAGATACGCAGTATTTT. This sequence encodes CASAVVGTDTQYF.

This clonotype was detected ten times or more. This sequence joins TRBV11-2 and TRBJ2-1; D might be TRBD2 (6 bases). Deletions cut 6 bases from V and 7 bases from J, with 22 bases between. Germline V gene lookup returns CDR1 SGHAT and CDR2 FQNNGV. This CDR3 spans 16 amino acids. The CDR3 bases are TGTGCCAGCAGACCATTACTAGCCCCCATGTCTAATGAGCAGTTCTTC. Its translation is CASRPLLAPMSNEQFF.